Here is one TCR beta chain with its context. Its target is unknown. Preparing the TCRbeta library involved the use of unique molecular identifiers. Each CDR3 protein is one row after TCRdb ran MiXCR on the PCR reads. The table includes around 210,000 distinct CDR3 sequences, about 7% detected once. These data are taken from a study of T-cell reconstitution after alpha-beta-depleted transplantation in children. Germline V gene sequence: CDR1 MNHNS, CDR2 SASEGT. The CDR3 runs 14 residues. Deletions cut 4 bases from V and 3 bases from J, with 9 bases between. Findings and limits, study-wide: T cells produced anew were the main source of T-cell counts and diversity one year after transplant.

The origin of this receptor is a boy younger than 10 with acute lymphoblastic leukemia, due to receive a stem cell transplant. The chain joins TRBV6-1 to TRBJ1-4; the D gene is possibly TRBD1 (6 bases). The specimen was PBMCs, collected before TCRalphabeta/CD19-depleted stem cell transplant. The CDR3, as DNA: TGTGCCAGCAGTGCTCAGGGGTCTAATGAAAAACTGTTTTTT. Its translation is CASSAQGSNEKLFF.